This T cell receptor (beta chain) emerged from a study of radiation and T cells in renal cell carcinoma. A few counts support this clone. What it recognizes is unknown. The sample's time point: blood 4 weeks post-SBRT, at nephrectomy. The treatment denotes: 15 Gy SBRT to primary tumor, nephrectomy 4 weeks later. Nephrectomy followed 15 Gy stereotactic body radiation by 4 weeks. The patient's renal cell carcinoma had clear cell pathology. The CDR3 spans 13 residues. The V end lost 8 bases, the J end lost 5 bases, and 15 bases lay between the germline ends. Germline CDR1 reads LNHDA; CDR2 reads SQIVND (reference sequence). The protocol was immunoSEQ multiplex PCR, while the TCRdb copy is restricted to in-frame clones and leaves out a portion. The repertoire holds about 170,000 clones, with roughly nine tenths as singletons. Findings and caveats of the study: From baseline, blood top tumor clonotypes peaked at 2 weeks post-radiation.

The V call is TRBV19, the J call TRBJ2-5, with D possibly matching TRBD1 (6 bases). The sequence was obtained from a woman in her forties or fifties with renal cell carcinoma. Sequencing was performed on blood, taken from a patient whose treatment included radiotherapy and nephrectomy. As DNA, the CDR3 is TGTGCCAGTGGGAACAGGGAATGGGAGACCCAGTACTTC. Translating gives CASGNREWETQYF.